Below are 4 T cell receptor beta chains sequenced from a single sample in a study of OX40 agonist ivuxolimab in advanced cancers. Only in-frame clones appear in the TCRdb table, and some are missing; sequencing was by immunoSEQ multiplex PCR. This sample has some 19,000 clones, with around 90% found just once. Sample: CD4+ or CD8+ T cells sorted from blood, taken in a trial of the OX40 agonist ivuxolimab. The receptors were gathered from an adult with an advanced solid tumor such as melanoma, head and neck, liver or kidney cancer.

This clone was counted a single time. This CDR3 is CASSHLAAGVPDTQYF. The CDR3 DNA sequence: TGTGCCAGCAGCCACCTTGCGGCGGGAGTTCCAGATACGCAGTATTTT. V usage is TRBV7-8 and J usage is TRBJ2-3; 7 positions agree with TRBD2. V shed 5 bases and J 4 bases; nucleotides not matched to a gene: 12. Germline V gives CDR1 SGHVS, CDR2 FQNEAQ. This CDR3 has 16 residues.

This clone was found a few times. The CDR3 sequence: CASSVRGPGGYTF. The CDR3 DNA is TGTGCCAGCAGCGTAAGGGGTCCGGGTGGCTACACCTTC. This rearrangement joins TRBV9 to TRBJ1-2; D may be TRBD1 (5 bases). Trimming left V 1 base short and J 7 bases short, with 11 bases between. The V gene's germline CDR1 is SGDLS and CDR2 YYNGEE. This CDR3 has 13 amino acids.

This rearrangement joins TRBV7-9 to TRBJ2-1, with TRBD1 matching over 7 bases. Germline assignment: CDR1 SEHNR and CDR2 FQNEAQ (reference sequence). After removal of 5 bases from V and 9 bases from J, the junction contained 4 bases not matched to a gene. CDR3 length: 12 amino acids. DNA for the CDR3: TGTGCCAGCAGCCCCTCAGGGGGTGAGCAGTTCTTC. It is translated as CASSPSGGEQFF.

The chain combines TRBV7-9 with TRBJ1-4; D call uncertain. Germline-derived CDR1 and CDR2 are SEHNR and FQNEAQ (reference sequence). The CDR3 has 11 residues. V lost 1 base to trimming and J lost 13 bases, with 7 bases between them. In DNA, the CDR3 is TGTGCCAGCAGCTTAGATGTGGGACTGTTTTTT. It encodes CASSLDVGLFF.